The 4 T cell receptor beta chains reported below all come from one sample, sequenced in a study of human T cells and chemical hapten exposure. Stated time point: healthy volunteer bleed at 6 weeks. Total RNA extraction was carried out from unfractionated whole blood. TCRdb itself ran the RACE reads through MiXCR, one entry per CDR3 protein. The sample holds some 65,000 distinct CDR3 sequences; 5.5% to 7.5% are singletons and the top ten take roughly 3.5%. The sample comprised whole blood. The receptors originated from a female donor in good health. Some clones in this sample may be carry-over from other donors' samples.

Ten or more counts support this clonotype. V usage is TRBV9 and J usage is TRBJ2-7, with TRBD2 identical over 8 bases. Per germline, CDR1 SGDLS and CDR2 YYNGEE. After removal of 3 bases from V and 3 bases from J, the junction contained 8 bases not matched to a gene. The CDR3 is made up of 15 amino acids. This CDR3 is CASSESGSAIYEQYF. CDR3 DNA: TGTGCCAGCAGCGAGAGCGGGAGTGCGATCTACGAGCAGTACTTC.

This clonotype has only a few counts. The chain uses TRBV6-2 or TRBV6-3 and TRBJ2-1; a weak D match, TRBD2 (5 bases). The CDR3 is made up of 15 amino acids. CDR1 is MNHEY and CDR2 is SVGEGT in the germline V gene. Trimming cost V 0 bases and J 9 bases, with 15 bases left between them. The CDR3 loop is CASSYSRGFDIEQFF. The DNA of the CDR3 is TGTGCCAGCAGTTACTCTCGCGGGTTTGACATTGAGCAGTTCTTC.

This clonotype has at least ten counts. The V gene is TRBV7-6, the J gene TRBJ1-5, with no clear D. V gave up 0 bases and J gave up 5 bases, with 5 bases separating them. In germline, CDR1 is SGHVS, CDR2 FNYEAQ. The CDR3 is 13 amino acids. CDR3 in amino acids: CASSLAEDQPQHF. The CDR3 DNA reads TGTGCCAGCAGCTTAGCTGAGGATCAGCCCCAGCATTTT.

This clonotype was seen a few times. This sequence joins TRBV2 and TRBJ2-3; 15 nucleotides agree with TRBD2. This CDR3 contains 18 residues. The germline V gene has CDR1 SNHLY and CDR2 FYNNEI. V lost 6 bases to trimming and J lost 2 bases; unmatched junction nucleotides: 9. CDR3 protein: CASRPGLAGGVPTDTQYF. The CDR3 nucleotides read TGTGCCAGCAGGCCGGGACTAGCGGGAGGAGTGCCCACAGATACGCAGTATTTT.